This T cell receptor beta chain was recovered during a study of T cell repertoires in cytomegalovirus infection. As for the study in general: CMV infection plus the matching HLA type was flagged by public TCR beta signatures.

The CDR3 contains 16 residues. Germline lookup yields CDR1 SGHNT and CDR2 YYREEE (reference sequence). Losses at the gene ends were 4 bases for V and 1 base for J; bases not matched to a gene: 8. Study-level findings and limits: HLA-C-restricted CMV clonotypes gave the most frequent clonotype in two of eight donors. CMV carriers with the relevant HLA were identified by cumulative public TCR beta family frequency.

Using its own MiXCR run on the reads, TCRdb lists one record per CDR3 protein. This table holds hundreds of thousands of distinct CDR3 sequences, more than 25% found once. This clonotype was observed a handful of times. Its antigen remains unidentified. This receptor was identified in a human donor in good health (CMV status not recorded). Some clones in this sample may be carry-over from other donors' samples. The V and J genes are TRBV5-4 and TRBJ2-3; 8 bases are shared with TRBD2. This specimen consisted of cultured CD8+ T cells from PBMCs, obtained from culture after CMV antigen stimulation. The CDR3 sequence is CASSPRGGEGTDTQYF. CDR3 DNA sequence: TGTGCCAGCAGCCCCCGGGGGGGTGAGGGCACAGATACGCAGTATTTT.